This TCR beta chain was identified during a study of blood T cells in healthy people across ages (dated by TCRdb to between 2014 and 2017). As for the study more broadly: In model experiments, roughly one uniquely barcoded TCR beta cDNA molecule per two T cells was captured by template switching. The study measured age-related changes in TCR beta repertoire diversity using deep sequencing normalized with unique cDNA molecular identifiers. The donors were divided into four age groups: young (average around 17 years), middle-aged (about 39), aged (about 60) and long-lived (82). To avoid experimental bias, donors of different ages were distributed randomly across sequencing lanes. Two additional independent replicas of 1 million unique cDNA reads from the same blood draw were analyzed for two donors (one aged 18 to 30 and one aged 80 or older). Study-level results and caveats: Estimates of total diversity based on one million sequenced T cells were considered lower bounds and underestimates. Donor CMV infection status was unknown, potentially confounding age-related changes in expanded clonotypes. Observed TCR beta diversity correlated strongly with the percentage of naive T cells measured by flow cytometry. Compared with the aged group, the long-lived group had more naive CD4+ T cells, fewer expanded clones and increased TCR diversity, a pattern suggesting age selection. Observed TCR beta diversity per million T cells fell roughly linearly with age, and a significant reduction was already apparent by age roughly 40. Conclusive comparison of naive and antigen-experienced compartments was prevented by the profiling of bulk unsorted PBMCs.

Donors were 30 to 45 systemically healthy Caucasian individuals from Russia aged roughly 6 to 100 years. Each donor gave roughly 9.5 milliliters of peripheral blood, collected into EDTA-treated Vacutainer tubes. Ficoll-Paque density-gradient centrifugation was used to isolate PBMCs, with at least 6 million obtained per sample. Trizol reagent was used to extract total RNA from PBMCs, with at least 6 micrograms per sample. For every donor, an aliquot of PBMCs went through flow cytometry to measure the percentages of naive CD45RAhigh/CD27high T cells. Here V drops 2 bases and J drops 0 bases, and the junction holds 3 bases not matched to any gene. Including cysteine and phenylalanine, the CDR3 has 15 amino acids. The entry retains the CDR3 DNA only, 45 bases that are in frame from base 1. From a lookup of the germline V gene, CDR1 and CDR2 are SNHLY and FYNNEI. Libraries came from 5' RACE. For sequencing, an Illumina HiSeq 2500 was employed. A second roughly 6 to 12 cycle PCR used a sample-barcoded 5' primer and a J-beta primer mix. A template-switch 5' adaptor carrying 12 random nucleotides introduced a unique molecular identifier onto each TCR beta cDNA molecule. Each sample yielded at least 2.5 million CDR3-containing paired-end reads. First-strand cDNA synthesis was performed from all RNA using the Mint cDNA synthesis kit, with priming by a TRBC-specific oligonucleotide. Following uracil-DNA glycosylase treatment, all cDNA underwent a first 18-cycle PCR with the universal primers M1SS and BC2_uni_R. On the authors' methods: For normalization, 1 million high-quality reads, each with a distinct molecular identifier, were randomly selected from each sample. Reads with shared molecular identifiers were discarded instead of being binned into consensus sequences. CDR3 identification, clonotype clustering and error correction used MiTCR with a Q25 quality threshold and the strictest error-elimination algorithm. A nonparametric unseen species model with Euler transformation was used to estimate a lower bound on total TCR beta diversity. Through fastp at Q25 and MiXCR, TCRdb rebuilt clones from the public reads, retaining in-frame beta chains. Duplicate CDR3 protein sequences are folded into a single record with the most common DNA and genes. What appears here as the V and J calls and clone size reflects TCRdb's work, not the paper's. For this sample there are over a million distinct CDR3 sequences; roughly 45% appear just once. The ten most abundant clones make up 18% of the sample.

The sample holds a few counts of this clonotype. Its antigen is currently not known. No base quality information exists; no much larger clone differs at one position. The source material was blood. The chain is made from TRBV2 and TRBJ2-7, with 8 central nucleotides matching TRBD2. This sequence originates from a woman aged 55-70 years in good health. The DNA is as follows: TGTGCCAGCAGTGAAAGCGGGGGATACTCCTACGAGCAGTACTTC. This codes for CASSESGGYSYEQYF.